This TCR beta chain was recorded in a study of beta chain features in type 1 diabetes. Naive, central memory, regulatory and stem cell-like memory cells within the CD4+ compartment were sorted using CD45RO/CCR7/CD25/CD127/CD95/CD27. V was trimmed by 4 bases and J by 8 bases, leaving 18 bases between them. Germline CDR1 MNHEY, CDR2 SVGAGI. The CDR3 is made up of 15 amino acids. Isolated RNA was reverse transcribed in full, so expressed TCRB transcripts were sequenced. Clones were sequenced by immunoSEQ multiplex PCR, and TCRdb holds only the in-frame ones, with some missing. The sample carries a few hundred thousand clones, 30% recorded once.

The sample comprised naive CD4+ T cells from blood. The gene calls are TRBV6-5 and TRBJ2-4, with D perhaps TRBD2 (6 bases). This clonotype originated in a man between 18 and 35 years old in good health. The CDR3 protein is CASSSGTSNSDIQYF. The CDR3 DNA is TGTGCCAGCAGTTCGGGGACTTCGAATAGCGACATTCAGTACTTC.